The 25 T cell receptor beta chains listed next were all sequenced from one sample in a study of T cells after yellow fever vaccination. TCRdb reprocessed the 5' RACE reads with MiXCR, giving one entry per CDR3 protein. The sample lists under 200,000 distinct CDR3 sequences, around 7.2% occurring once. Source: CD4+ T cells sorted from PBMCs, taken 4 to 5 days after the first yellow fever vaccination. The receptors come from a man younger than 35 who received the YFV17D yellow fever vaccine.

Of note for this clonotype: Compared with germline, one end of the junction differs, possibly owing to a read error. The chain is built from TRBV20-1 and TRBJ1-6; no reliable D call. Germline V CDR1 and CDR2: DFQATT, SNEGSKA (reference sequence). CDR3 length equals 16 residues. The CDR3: CCARDVGSSYNSPLHF. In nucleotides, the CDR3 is TGCTGTGCTAGAGATGTGGGGAGCTCCTATAATTCACCCCTCCACTTT.

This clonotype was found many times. The CDR3 protein is CASSSGWQPASPDTQYF. The CDR3 bases are TGTGCCAGCAGCTCAGGATGGCAGCCGGCTAGTCCAGATACGCAGTATTTT. The gene calls are TRBV5-5 and TRBJ2-3; the D is unclear. Trimming took off 3 bases at V and 4 bases at J, with 21 bases between the two ends. From germline, CDR1 is SGHKS and CDR2 YYEKEE (reference sequence). CDR3 size: 17 residues.

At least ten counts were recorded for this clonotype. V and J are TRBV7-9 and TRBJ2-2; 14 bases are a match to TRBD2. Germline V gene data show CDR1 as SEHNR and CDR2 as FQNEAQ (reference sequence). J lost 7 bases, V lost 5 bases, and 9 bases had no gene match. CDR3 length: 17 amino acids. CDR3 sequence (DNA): TGTGCCAGCAGCCCCGGACTAGCGGGGGGATTGGACGGGGAGCTGTTTTTT. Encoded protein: CASSPGLAGGLDGELFF.

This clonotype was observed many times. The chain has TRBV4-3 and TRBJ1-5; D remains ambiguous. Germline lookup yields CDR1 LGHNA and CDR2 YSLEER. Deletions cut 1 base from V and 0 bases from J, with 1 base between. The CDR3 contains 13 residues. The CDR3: CASSQGSNQPQHF. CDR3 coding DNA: TGCGCCAGCAGCCAAGGTAGCAATCAGCCCCAGCATTTT.

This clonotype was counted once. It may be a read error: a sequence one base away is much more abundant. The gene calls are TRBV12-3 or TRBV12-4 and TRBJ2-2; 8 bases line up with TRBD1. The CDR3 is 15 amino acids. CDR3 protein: CASSGQGRGTWELFF. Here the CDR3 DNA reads TGTGCCAGCAGCGGACAGGGTAGGGGCACCTGGGAGCTGTTTTTT.

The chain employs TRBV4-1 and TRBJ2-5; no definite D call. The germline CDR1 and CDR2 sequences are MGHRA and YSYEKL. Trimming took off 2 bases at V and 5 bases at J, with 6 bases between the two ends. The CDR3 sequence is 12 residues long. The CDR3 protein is CASSQPLETQYF. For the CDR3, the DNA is TGCGCCAGCAGCCAACCACTCGAGACCCAGTACTTC.

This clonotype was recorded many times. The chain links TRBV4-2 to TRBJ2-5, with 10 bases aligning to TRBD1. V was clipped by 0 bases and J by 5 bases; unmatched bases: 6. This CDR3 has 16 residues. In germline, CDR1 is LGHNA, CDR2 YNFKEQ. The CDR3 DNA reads TGTGCCAGCAGCCAAGACGGGGGACAGGGGTGGGAGACCCAGTACTTC. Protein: CASSQDGGQGWETQYF.

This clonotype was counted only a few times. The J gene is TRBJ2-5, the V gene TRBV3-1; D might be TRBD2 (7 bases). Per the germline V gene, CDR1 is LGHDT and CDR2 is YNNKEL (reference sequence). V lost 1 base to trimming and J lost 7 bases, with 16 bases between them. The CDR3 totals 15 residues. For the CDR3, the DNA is TGTGCCAGCAGCCAAGGCCCCGGGGGAGGGGGGACCCAGTACTTC. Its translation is CASSQGPGGGGTQYF.

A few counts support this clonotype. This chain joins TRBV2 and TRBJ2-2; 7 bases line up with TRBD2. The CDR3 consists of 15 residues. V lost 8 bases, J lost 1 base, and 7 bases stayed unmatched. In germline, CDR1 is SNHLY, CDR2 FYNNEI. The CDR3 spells CASGGVAGNTGELFF. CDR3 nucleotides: TGTGCCAGCGGAGGGGTAGCGGGGAACACCGGGGAGCTGTTTTTT.

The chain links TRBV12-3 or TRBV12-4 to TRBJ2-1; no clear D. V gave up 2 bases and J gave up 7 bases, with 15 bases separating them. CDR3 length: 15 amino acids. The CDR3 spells CASSLPPGDRNEQFF. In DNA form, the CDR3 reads TGTGCCAGCAGTTTACCCCCGGGCGATAGGAATGAGCAGTTCTTC.

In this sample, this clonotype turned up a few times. The CDR3 protein is CATSVVLTDTQYF. CDR3 in DNA: TGTGCCACCAGCGTGGTCCTCACAGATACGCAGTATTTT. The chain combines TRBV15 with TRBJ2-3; D is unresolved. V lost 5 bases and J 2 bases, leaving 8 bases between the germline ends. The CDR3 spans 13 residues. Germline assignment: CDR1 LNHNV and CDR2 YYDKDF (reference sequence). The full variable domain, completed using reference TRBV15 and TRBJ2-3, is DAMVIQNPRYQVTQFGKPVTLSCSQTLNHNVMYWYQQKSSQAPKLLFHYYDKDFNNEADTPDNFQSRRPNTSFCFLDIRSPGLGDTAMYLCATSVVLTDTQYFGPGTRLTVL.

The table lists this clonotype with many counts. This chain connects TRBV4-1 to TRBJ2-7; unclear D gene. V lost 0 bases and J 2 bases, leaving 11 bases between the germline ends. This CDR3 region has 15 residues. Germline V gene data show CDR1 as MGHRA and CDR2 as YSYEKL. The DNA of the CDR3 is TGCGCCAGCAGCCAAGAGGAGTTGCGCACCTACGAGCAGTACGTC. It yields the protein CASSQEELRTYEQYV.

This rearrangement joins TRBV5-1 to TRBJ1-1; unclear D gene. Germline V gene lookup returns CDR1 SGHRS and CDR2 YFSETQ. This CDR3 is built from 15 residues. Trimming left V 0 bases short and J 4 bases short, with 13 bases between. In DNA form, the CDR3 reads TGCGCCAGCAGCTTGGTTATGGGGTTGGGCACTGAAGCTTTCTTT. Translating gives CASSLVMGLGTEAFF.

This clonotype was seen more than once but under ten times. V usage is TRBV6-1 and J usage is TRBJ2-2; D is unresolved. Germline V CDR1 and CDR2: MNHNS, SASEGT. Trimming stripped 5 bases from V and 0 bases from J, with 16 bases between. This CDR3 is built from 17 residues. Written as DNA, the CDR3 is TGTGCCAGCAGTCGTGAGATGACGGGCCCGAACACCGGGGAGCTGTTTTTT. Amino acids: CASSREMTGPNTGELFF.

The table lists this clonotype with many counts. In DNA form, the CDR3 reads TGTGCCAGTAGTCGTGGGGACGGTGGCGACGAGCAGTACTTC. Translating gives CASSRGDGGDEQYF. This chain connects TRBV19 to TRBJ2-7; either TRBD1 or TRBD2 may fit D (5 bases each). This CDR3 contains 14 residues. V was shortened by 5 bases and J by 5 bases, with 16 bases between the two germline ends. Per germline, CDR1 LNHDA and CDR2 SQIVND (reference sequence).

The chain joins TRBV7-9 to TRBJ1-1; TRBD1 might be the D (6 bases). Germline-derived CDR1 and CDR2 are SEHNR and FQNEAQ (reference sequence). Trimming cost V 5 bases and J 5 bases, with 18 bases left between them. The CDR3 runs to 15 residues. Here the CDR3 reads CASSPWLGGKTEAFF. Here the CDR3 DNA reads TGTGCCAGCAGCCCCTGGCTAGGGGGAAAGACTGAAGCTTTCTTT.

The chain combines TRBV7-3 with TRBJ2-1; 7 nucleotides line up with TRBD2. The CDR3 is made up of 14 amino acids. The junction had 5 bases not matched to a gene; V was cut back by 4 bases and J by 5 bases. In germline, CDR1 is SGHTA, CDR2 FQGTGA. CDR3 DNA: TGTGCCAGCAGCTCACCCCGGGGGGACAATGAGCAGTTCTTC. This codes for CASSSPRGDNEQFF.

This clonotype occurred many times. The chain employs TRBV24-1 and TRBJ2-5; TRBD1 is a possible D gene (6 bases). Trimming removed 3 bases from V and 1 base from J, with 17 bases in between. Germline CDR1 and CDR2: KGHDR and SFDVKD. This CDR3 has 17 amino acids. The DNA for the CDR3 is TGTGCCACCAGTGATCTGCACCGGGACACGTTCCAAGAGACCCAGTACTTC. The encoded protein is CATSDLHRDTFQETQYF.

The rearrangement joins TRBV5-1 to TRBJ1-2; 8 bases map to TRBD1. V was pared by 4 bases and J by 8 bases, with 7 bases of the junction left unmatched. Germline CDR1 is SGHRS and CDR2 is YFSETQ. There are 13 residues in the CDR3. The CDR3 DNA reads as TGCGCCAGCAGCACCGACAGGGGTGGAGGCTACACCTTC. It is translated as CASSTDRGGGYTF.

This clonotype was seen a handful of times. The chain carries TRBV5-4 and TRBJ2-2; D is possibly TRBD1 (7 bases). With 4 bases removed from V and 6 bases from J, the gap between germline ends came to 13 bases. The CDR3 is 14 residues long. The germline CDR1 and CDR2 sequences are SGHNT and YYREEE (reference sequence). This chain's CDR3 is CASSNQGGAGELFF. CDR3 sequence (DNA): TGTGCCAGCAGCAACCAGGGGGGTGCCGGGGAGCTGTTTTTT.

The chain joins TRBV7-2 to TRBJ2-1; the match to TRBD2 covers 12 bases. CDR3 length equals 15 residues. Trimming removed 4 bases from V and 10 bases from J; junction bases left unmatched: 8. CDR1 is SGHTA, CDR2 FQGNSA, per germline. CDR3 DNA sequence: TGTGCCAGCAGCTCTCGGACTAGCGGGACTAGGGAGCAGTTCTTC. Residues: CASSSRTSGTREQFF. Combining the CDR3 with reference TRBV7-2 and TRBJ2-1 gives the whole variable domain GAGVSQSPSNKVTEKGKDVELRCDPISGHTALYWYRQSLGQGLEFLIYFQGNSAPDKSGLPSDRFSAERTGGSVSTLTIQRTQQEDSAVYLCASSSRTSGTREQFFGPGTRLTVL.

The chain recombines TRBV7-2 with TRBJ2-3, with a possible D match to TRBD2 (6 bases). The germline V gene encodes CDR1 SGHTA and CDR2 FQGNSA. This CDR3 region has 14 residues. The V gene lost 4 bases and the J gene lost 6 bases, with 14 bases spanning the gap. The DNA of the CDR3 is TGTGCCAGCAGCTCCGGGACTCCCCGGGATACGCAGTATTTT. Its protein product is CASSSGTPRDTQYF. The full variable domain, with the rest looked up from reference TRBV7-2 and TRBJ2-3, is GAGVSQSPSNKVTEKGKDVELRCDPISGHTALYWYRQSLGQGLEFLIYFQGNSAPDKSGLPSDRFSAERTGGSVSTLTIQRTQQEDSAVYLCASSSGTPRDTQYFGPGTRLTVL.

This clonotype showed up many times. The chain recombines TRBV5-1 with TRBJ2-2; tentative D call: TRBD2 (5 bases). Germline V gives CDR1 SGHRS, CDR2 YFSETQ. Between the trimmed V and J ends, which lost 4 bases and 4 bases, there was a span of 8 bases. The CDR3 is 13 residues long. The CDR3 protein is CASSPSGTGELFF. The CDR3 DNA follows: TGCGCCAGCAGCCCCAGCGGCACCGGGGAGCTGTTTTTT.

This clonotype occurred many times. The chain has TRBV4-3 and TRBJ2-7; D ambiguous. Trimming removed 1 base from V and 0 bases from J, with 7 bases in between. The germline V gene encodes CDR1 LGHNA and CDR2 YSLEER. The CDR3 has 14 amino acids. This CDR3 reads CASSQGASSYEQYV. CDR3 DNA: TGCGCCAGCAGCCAAGGGGCCAGCTCCTACGAGCAGTACGTC.

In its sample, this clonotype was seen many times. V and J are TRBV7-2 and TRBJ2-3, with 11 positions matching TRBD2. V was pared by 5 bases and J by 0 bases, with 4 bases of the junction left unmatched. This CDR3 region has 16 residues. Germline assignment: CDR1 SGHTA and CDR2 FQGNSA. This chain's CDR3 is CASSTGLAASTDTQYF. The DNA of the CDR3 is TGTGCCAGCAGCACGGGACTAGCGGCTAGCACAGATACGCAGTATTTT.